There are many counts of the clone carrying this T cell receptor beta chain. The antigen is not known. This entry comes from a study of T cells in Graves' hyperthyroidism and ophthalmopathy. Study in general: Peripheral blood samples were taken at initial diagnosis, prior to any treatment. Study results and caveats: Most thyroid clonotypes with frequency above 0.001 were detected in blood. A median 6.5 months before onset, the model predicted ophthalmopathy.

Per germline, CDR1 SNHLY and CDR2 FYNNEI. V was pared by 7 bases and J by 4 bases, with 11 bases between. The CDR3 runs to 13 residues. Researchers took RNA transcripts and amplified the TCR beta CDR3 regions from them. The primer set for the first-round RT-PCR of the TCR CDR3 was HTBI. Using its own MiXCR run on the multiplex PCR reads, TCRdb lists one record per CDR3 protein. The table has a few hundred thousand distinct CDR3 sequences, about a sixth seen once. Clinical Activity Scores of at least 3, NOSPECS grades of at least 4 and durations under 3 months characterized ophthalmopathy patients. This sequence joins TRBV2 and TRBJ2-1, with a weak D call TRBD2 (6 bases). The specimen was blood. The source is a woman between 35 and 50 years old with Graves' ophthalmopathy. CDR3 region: CASTLAEYNEQFF. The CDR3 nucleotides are TGTGCCAGCACCTTAGCGGAATACAATGAGCAGTTCTTC.